One sample yielded the 17 T cell receptor beta chains listed below, sequenced in a study of T cells in Graves' hyperthyroidism and ophthalmopathy. RNA transcripts provided the source from which TCR beta CDR3 regions were amplified. HTBI primers were used for first-round RT-PCR of the TCR CDR3. TCRdb recomputed calls from the multiplex PCR reads with MiXCR, one row per CDR3 protein. The data hold roughly 700,000 distinct CDR3 sequences, with about 15% observed a single time. The specimen sequenced was blood. The receptors here all came from a woman younger than 30 with Graves' hyperthyroidism.

This clonotype was picked up many times. The V gene is TRBV7-2, the J gene TRBJ2-1, with D possibly matching TRBD2 (6 bases). Trimming removed 1 base from V and 2 bases from J, with 12 bases in between. The CDR3 is 16 amino acids. Germline CDR1 is SGHTA and CDR2 is FQGNSA. The CDR3 here is CASSLVGGSAYNEQFF. The CDR3 nucleotides read TGTGCCAGCAGCTTAGTGGGAGGTAGCGCCTACAATGAGCAGTTCTTC.

This clonotype was picked up a small number of times. The V call is TRBV5-1, the J call TRBJ2-1; the D call may be TRBD1 or TRBD2 (5 bases each). This CDR3 spans 14 amino acids. Germline V CDR1 and CDR2: SGHRS, YFSETQ. V was pared by 0 bases and J by 10 bases, with 14 bases between. CDR3 sequence reads: CASSLADSEGEQFF. As DNA, the CDR3 is TGCGCCAGCAGCTTGGCGGACTCCGAGGGGGAGCAGTTCTTC.

This chain joins TRBV4-1 and TRBJ1-6; 9 nucleotides match TRBD1. Trimming cost V 0 bases and J 5 bases; bases outside gene matches: 2. The CDR3 runs to 16 residues. Germline CDR1 reads MGHRA; CDR2 reads YSYEKL. The CDR3 DNA sequence: TGCGCCAGCAGCCAAGATAGGACAGGGGATAATTCACCCCTCCACTTT. This codes for CASSQDRTGDNSPLHF.

This clonotype was picked up a small number of times. This chain connects TRBV6-5 to TRBJ2-4; a possible D gene is TRBD2 (5 bases). This CDR3 has 18 residues. The germline V and J ends were trimmed by 0 bases and 2 bases, with 17 bases remaining between them. Germline V lookup: CDR1 MNHEY, CDR2 SVGAGI. The DNA for the CDR3 is TGTGCCAGCAGTTACTCGAAGTTAGGACTTACTACCAAAAACATTCAGTACTTC. It yields the protein CASSYSKLGLTTKNIQYF.

V gene TRBV2 combines with J gene TRBJ2-1; TRBD2 aligns across 11 bases. The CDR3 length is 14 residues. The germline V gene encodes CDR1 SNHLY and CDR2 FYNNEI. Losses at the gene ends were 5 bases for V and 9 bases for J; bases not matched to a gene: 6. CDR3 sequence reads: CASSRGLAGTEQFF. CDR3 bases: TGTGCCAGCAGTCGCGGACTAGCGGGTACTGAGCAGTTCTTC.

As regards this clonotype: Compared with germline, one end of the junction differs, possibly owing to a read error. The rearrangement joins TRBV24-1 to TRBJ1-1; 7 positions match TRBD1. Germline CDR1 KGHDR, CDR2 SFDVKD. This CDR3 comprises 19 residues. CDR3 DNA: TGTGCCGCTAACGAGGAGAAGTTTAGGGACAGTAAGATGAACTCTGAAGCTTTCTTT. The encoded protein is CAANEEKFRDSKMNSEAFF.

This clonotype was recorded many times. The CDR3 reads CASSPKTSGNNEQFF. CDR3 bases: TGTGCCAGCAGTCCGAAGACTAGCGGGAACAATGAGCAGTTCTTC. The chain has TRBV7-9 and TRBJ2-1; TRBD2 matches 11 bases. Germline CDR1 reads SEHNR; CDR2 reads FQNEAQ (reference sequence). The CDR3 extends over 15 amino acids. The V and J ends lost 6 bases and 5 bases, in that order; junction bases with no gene match: 6. The entire variable domain, with the rest obtained from reference TRBV7-9 and TRBJ2-1, is as follows: DTGVSQNPRHKITKRGQNVTFRCDPISEHNRLYWYRQTLGQGPEFLTYFQNEAQLEKSRLLSDRFSAERPKGSFSTLEIQRTEQGDSAMYLCASSPKTSGNNEQFFGPGTRLTVL.

This clonotype appeared many times. The chain combines TRBV5-1 with TRBJ2-1; TRBD2 matches 9 bases. This CDR3 has 13 amino acids. With V trimmed by 0 bases and J by 13 bases, 5 bases remained unmatched. Germline V gene lookup returns CDR1 SGHRS and CDR2 YFSETQ. The CDR3 bases are TGCGCCAGCAGCTTGGCAGGGACTAGCAATCAGTTCTTC. This gives the protein CASSLAGTSNQFF.

This chain connects TRBV5-1 to TRBJ2-1; 9 bases fit TRBD2. With V trimmed by 4 bases and J by 3 bases, 17 bases remained unmatched. The length of the CDR3 is 19 residues. CDR1 and CDR2 (germline): SGHRS, YFSETQ. The CDR3 DNA reads TGCGCCAGCAGCACTCGACTAGCGGAGGGGGAAGTAAGCTACAATGAGCAGTTCTTC. This sequence encodes CASSTRLAEGEVSYNEQFF.

On this clonotype: With a much larger clone just one base away, this may be a read error. The rearrangement uses TRBV6-1 and TRBJ2-7; 12 bases agree with TRBD1. The CDR3 consists of 15 residues. Germline V CDR1 and CDR2: MNHNS, SASEGT. V was clipped by 8 bases and J by 7 bases; unmatched bases: 12. In DNA form, the CDR3 reads TGTGCCAGCGCCCCGAACGGGACAGGGGGCCGAGAGCAGTACTTC. It encodes CASAPNGTGGREQYF.

This clonotype has a handful of counts. CDR3 DNA sequence: TGCAGTGCTAGTGGACTAGCGGGAGCCCGATTGGATACGCAGTATTTT. Its protein product is CSASGLAGARLDTQYF. The genes are TRBV20-1 and TRBJ2-3, with 13 bases aligning to TRBD2. Germline CDR1 and CDR2: DFQATT and SNEGSKA (reference sequence). J lost 6 bases, V lost 3 bases, and 9 bases had no gene match. The CDR3 extends over 16 amino acids.

This clonotype appeared many times. This chain links TRBV10-3 with TRBJ1-5; D possibly corresponds to TRBD1 (6 bases). Germline CDR1 ENHRY, CDR2 SYGVKD. V was cut by 2 bases and J by 2 bases, with 10 bases left in between. The CDR3 has 15 amino acids. CDR3 DNA: TGTGCCATCAGTGAGGGGGGCCCTGGCAATCAGCCCCAGCATTTT. Its protein product is CAISEGGPGNQPQHF.

This clonotype turned up a few times. The rearrangement links TRBV27 to TRBJ1-2; D uncertain. Germline V gene lookup returns CDR1 MNHEY and CDR2 SMNVEV (reference sequence). The CDR3 covers 17 residues. The germline V and J ends were trimmed by 2 bases and 2 bases, with 18 bases remaining between them. The CDR3 here is CASSLTSSGVLNYGYTF. In DNA form, the CDR3 reads TGTGCCAGCAGTTTAACCTCCAGTGGCGTCCTCAACTATGGCTACACCTTC.

This clonotype showed up many times. The V gene is TRBV2, the J gene TRBJ1-2; D is ambiguous. Trimming took off 3 bases at V and 6 bases at J, with 14 bases between the two ends. The germline V gene encodes CDR1 SNHLY and CDR2 FYNNEI. This CDR3 is built from 14 residues. The CDR3 spells CASSEGHKGDGYTF. DNA of the CDR3: TGTGCCAGCAGTGAGGGTCATAAAGGCGATGGCTACACCTTC.

The V and J genes are TRBV14 and TRBJ1-3; D is uncertain. Trimming removed 0 bases at V and 4 bases at J, with 13 bases between. Germline CDR1 reads SGHDN; CDR2 reads FVKESK. The CDR3 sequence is 16 residues long. This CDR3 reads CASSQDTGILGNTIYF. Here the CDR3 DNA reads TGTGCCAGCAGCCAAGACACCGGGATCTTAGGAAACACCATATATTTT.

This chain joins TRBV4-1 and TRBJ2-7; 9 bases align to TRBD2. The CDR3 is 15 amino acids. V shed 1 base, J shed 4 bases, and the junction held 5 bases outside the gene matches. Germline lookup yields CDR1 MGHRA and CDR2 YSYEKL. The CDR3 loop is CASSQVGTSRYEQYF. The CDR3 DNA follows: TGCGCCAGCAGCCAAGTTGGGACTAGCCGATACGAGCAGTACTTC.

This clonotype was counted between two and nine times. This chain joins TRBV19 and TRBJ2-5; 12 nucleotides agree with TRBD2. The germline V gene has CDR1 LNHDA and CDR2 SQIVND (reference sequence). V lost 4 bases, J lost 4 bases, and 4 bases stayed unmatched. The CDR3 is 15 amino acids. As DNA, the CDR3 is TGTGCCAGTAGTACGCGGGGACTAGCGGGAGAGACCCAGTACTTC. Translated: CASSTRGLAGETQYF.